These 26 T cell receptor beta chains came from one sample sequenced in a study of Ad26.COV2.S vaccination and SARS-CoV-2 variants (TCRdb year 2021). The treatment or condition label, read with the paper, signifies: some 20 received Ad26.COV2.S at low or high dose, single or two shots; about 5 received placebo; per-sample allocation not given. For vaccine and placebo recipients, the sequenced repertoires came from samples collected on day 63 after the first injection. The method was the immunoSEQ multiplex PCR assay. TCRdb provides this immuneACCESS table in a form limited to in-frame rearrangements. Some clones are lacking; in checked studies, under half of them reflect an unresolved V gene, and why the rest are absent is not known. The sample table shows about 350,000 clones, and roughly 87% are seen once. The biggest ten clones account for roughly 3.1% of the sample. Sample: peripheral blood, taken in a trial of Ad26.COV2.S vaccine versus placebo. The receptor set was obtained from a person between 18 and 59 years old who received the Ad26.COV2.S COVID-19 vaccine or a placebo.

The gene calls are TRBV6-5 and TRBJ1-5, with a possible D match to TRBD1 (6 bases). Germline loops: CDR1 MNHEY, CDR2 SVGAGI. V was pared by 7 bases and J by 3 bases, with 16 bases between. This CDR3 region has 15 residues. CDR3 coding DNA: TGTGCCAGCAACCAAGGACAGCGCCTCAATCAGCCCCAGCATTTT. Translating it yields CASNQGQRLNQPQHF.

V and J are TRBV29-1 and TRBJ2-5, with 14 bases aligning to TRBD2. Germline CDR1 and CDR2: SQVTM and ANQGSEA. The CDR3 spans 14 residues. Trimming removed 7 bases from V and 4 bases from J; junction bases left unmatched: 5. As DNA, the CDR3 is TGCAGCGCTCCGACTAGCGGGGGGGGAGAGACCCAGTACTTC. This encodes CSAPTSGGGETQYF.

This clone came up a few times. The V gene is TRBV4-1, the J gene TRBJ1-2; D unresolved. This CDR3 spans 12 amino acids. The V gene's germline CDR1 is MGHRA and CDR2 YSYEKL. Trimming removed 5 bases from V and 4 bases from J, with 8 bases in between. The CDR3 coding sequence is TGCGCCAGCAGCTCAGACGTCTATGGCTACACCTTC. It yields the protein CASSSDVYGYTF.

This clone was found a few times. This rearrangement joins TRBV9 to TRBJ1-3; D unclear. The V gene's germline CDR1 is SGDLS and CDR2 YYNGEE. The CDR3 spans 13 residues. V was pared by 3 bases and J by 0 bases, with 4 bases between. As DNA, the CDR3 is TGTGCCAGCAGCGGGAGCTCTGGAAACACCATATATTTT. Encoded protein: CASSGSSGNTIYF. Based on the CDR3 plus reference TRBV9 and TRBJ1-3, the full variable domain is DSGVTQTPKHLITATGQRVTLRCSPRSGDLSVYWYQQSLDQGLQFLIQYYNGEERAKGNILERFSAQQFPDLHSELNLSSLELGDSALYFCASSGSSGNTIYFGEGSWLTVV.

V usage is TRBV21-1 and J usage is TRBJ1-2; TRBD1 reflects the table's D call only, with no check against the DNA. TRBV21-1 is shown as a pseudogene. This CDR3 spans 16 amino acids. CDR3 sequence (DNA): TGTGCCAGCAGCAAAGTGAGGTCCAGGGGGAACTATGGCTACACCTTC. It is translated as CASSKVRSRGNYGYTF.

The chain's CDR3 is CASTHSQSGGTQYF. The CDR3 DNA follows: TGTGCCAGCACCCATTCTCAATCGGGAGGGACCCAGTACTTC. The rearrangement links TRBV7-9 to TRBJ2-5, with TRBD2 matching 7 bases. V shed 7 bases and J 7 bases; nucleotides not matched to a gene: 12. The CDR3 has 14 residues. Germline values: CDR1 SEHNR, CDR2 FQNEAQ (reference sequence).

CDR3 protein: CASSQAWGASTDTQYF. The CDR3 nucleotides are TGTGCCAGCAGCCAGGCTTGGGGCGCAAGCACAGATACGCAGTATTTT. The chain couples TRBV14 to TRBJ2-3; possible D gene TRBD1, 5 bases. V gave up 3 bases and J gave up 0 bases, with 13 bases separating them. Germline CDR1 reads SGHDN; CDR2 reads FVKESK. This CDR3 contains 16 residues.

The CDR3 is CASSQDGQGGTEAFF. In nucleotides, the CDR3 is TGTGCCAGCAGCCAAGACGGACAGGGGGGCACTGAAGCTTTCTTT. V is TRBV3-1 (or the pseudogene TRBV3-2) and J is TRBJ1-1; 10 bases map to TRBD1. V shed 0 bases, J shed 4 bases, and the junction held 2 bases outside the gene matches. CDR1 is LGHDT and CDR2 is YNNKEL in the germline V gene (reference sequence). There are 15 residues in the CDR3.

The chain employs TRBV7-2 and TRBJ2-1; D is possibly TRBD1 or TRBD2 (6 bases each). The germline gives CDR1 SGHTA, CDR2 FQGNSA. V was shortened by 1 base and J by 4 bases, with 11 bases between the two germline ends. The CDR3 loop spans 15 amino acids. In nucleotides, the CDR3 is TGTGCCAGCAGCTTAGTGAGGGGGGCTTACAATGAGCAGTTCTTC. It is translated as CASSLVRGAYNEQFF. The full variable domain, rest sourced from reference TRBV7-2 and TRBJ2-1, is GAGVSQSPSNKVTEKGKDVELRCDPISGHTALYWYRQSLGQGLEFLIYFQGNSAPDKSGLPSDRFSAERTGGSVSTLTIQRTQQEDSAVYLCASSLVRGAYNEQFFGPGTRLTVL.

The chain has TRBV30 and TRBJ1-1, with no clear D. Germline V lookup: CDR1 GTSNPN, CDR2 SVGIG (reference sequence). This CDR3 contains 14 residues. The V end lost 5 bases, the J end lost 0 bases, and 13 bases lay between the germline ends. CDR3 coding DNA: TGTGCCTGGGCCCCCCTTGGATTGAACACTGAAGCTTTCTTT. Amino acid sequence: CAWAPLGLNTEAFF.

This clone was observed a few times. This chain links TRBV12-1 with TRBJ2-1; the tabulated D call, TRBD1, remains unverified against the DNA. TRBV12-1 is tagged as a pseudogene. The CDR3 is 14 amino acids. The CDR3: CASSRQGTADEQFF. The CDR3 region has the DNA TGTGCCAGCAGCAGACAGGGGACGGCGGATGAGCAGTTCTTC.

This clone was seen at least ten times. The chain is built from TRBV7-3 and TRBJ2-2; no firm D call. Germline V lookup: CDR1 SGHTA, CDR2 FQGTGA. V was pared by 5 bases and J by 3 bases, with 7 bases between. This CDR3 contains 13 residues. CDR3 sequence reads: CASSPQYTGELFF. The DNA of the CDR3 is TGTGCCAGCAGCCCCCAGTACACCGGGGAGCTGTTTTTT.

There are a few counts of this clone. This chain connects TRBV19 to TRBJ2-1, with 10 bases matching TRBD1. Germline V CDR1 and CDR2: LNHDA, SQIVND (reference sequence). V lost 9 bases and J lost 7; bases outside the gene matches: 6. The CDR3 spans 13 residues. CDR3 residues: CASRDRGENEQFF. The CDR3 DNA sequence: TGTGCCAGCCGGGACAGGGGAGAGAATGAGCAGTTCTTC.

The rearrangement joins TRBV19 to TRBJ1-5; the match to TRBD1 covers 7 bases. The CDR3 covers 15 residues. With V trimmed by 3 bases and J by 4 bases, 6 bases remained unmatched. Germline CDR1 LNHDA, CDR2 SQIVND (reference sequence). In DNA form, the CDR3 reads TGTGCCAGTAGTATGTCAGGGGGATTAAATCAGCCCCAGCATTTT. Translating gives CASSMSGGLNQPQHF.

This clone was recorded once. This chain joins TRBV6-2 or TRBV6-3 and TRBJ1-1; no firm D call. The V and J ends lost 2 bases and 1 base respectively, with 8 bases between them. This CDR3 is 14 amino acids long. The germline V gene has CDR1 MNHEY and CDR2 SVGEGT. Here the CDR3 DNA reads TGTGCCAGCAGTTACGTATCAGAGAACACTGAAGCTTTCTTT. As protein: CASSYVSENTEAFF.

The chain recombines TRBV5-6 with TRBJ2-1; 10 nucleotides match TRBD1. V was clipped by 3 bases and J by 0 bases; unmatched bases: 9. Germline V gene sequence: CDR1 SGHDT, CDR2 YYEEEE. This CDR3 spans 18 amino acids. Here the CDR3 reads CASSSRQGAGGSYNEQFF. The CDR3 DNA reads as TGTGCCAGCAGCTCTAGACAGGGGGCGGGTGGCTCCTACAATGAGCAGTTCTTC.

The V gene is TRBV5-1, the J gene TRBJ1-5, with D perhaps matching TRBD1 (5 bases). This CDR3 contains 14 residues. V was clipped by 3 bases and J by 2 bases, with 9 bases between them. Germline values: CDR1 SGHRS, CDR2 YFSETQ. CDR3 in DNA: TGCGCCAGCAGCTGGGAAGGGGGCAATCAGCCCCAGCATTTT. Translated, it gives CASSWEGGNQPQHF. Full variable domain (remainder filled in from reference TRBV5-1 and TRBJ1-5): KAGVTQTPRYLIKTRGQQVTLSCSPISGHRSVSWYQQTPGQGLQFLFEYFSETQRNKGNFPGRFSGRQFSNSRSEMNVSTLELGDSALYLCASSWEGGNQPQHFGDGTRLSIL.

This clone was detected only once. The chain links TRBV5-1 to TRBJ2-7; TRBD2 aligns across 11 bases. Germline V gene lookup returns CDR1 SGHRS and CDR2 YFSETQ. This CDR3 contains 16 residues. V trimming: 5 bases; J trimming: 0 bases; junction bases outside the gene matches: 7. DNA for the CDR3: TGCGCCAGCAGGCGGACTAGCGGGCAGAGCTCCTACGAGCAGTACTTC. Its translation is CASRRTSGQSSYEQYF.

This clone has more than one count but fewer than ten. V is TRBV2 and J is TRBJ1-6, with no clear D. Looked up from germline, CDR1 is SNHLY and CDR2 is FYNNEI. The V gene lost 6 bases and the J gene lost 7 bases, with 13 bases spanning the gap. This CDR3 spans 14 amino acids. This chain's CDR3 is CASRRNDINSPLHF. In nucleotides, the CDR3 is TGTGCCAGCAGAAGGAACGACATAAATTCACCCCTCCACTTT.

This chain connects TRBV30 to TRBJ2-4; D ambiguous. V was trimmed by 7 bases and J by 0 bases, leaving 10 bases between them. This CDR3 region has 13 residues. CDR1 is GTSNPN, CDR2 SVGIG, per germline (reference sequence). CDR3 amino acids: CAYVGPAKNIQYF. In DNA, the CDR3 is TGTGCCTACGTTGGCCCAGCCAAAAACATTCAGTACTTC.

CDR3 DNA sequence: TGTGCCAGCACCTTAACCCCCACGAACACTGAAGCTTTCTTT. It specifies CASTLTPTNTEAFF. This chain uses TRBV9 with TRBJ1-1; D not resolved. Germline CDR1 and CDR2: SGDLS and YYNGEE. The CDR3 sequence is 14 residues long. With 6 bases removed from V and 1 base from J, the gap between germline ends came to 13 bases.

The chain joins TRBV5-1 to TRBJ1-6; no firm D call. V lost 0 bases to trimming and J lost 6 bases, with 13 bases between them. The CDR3 runs 16 residues. Per germline, CDR1 SGHRS and CDR2 YFSETQ. CDR3: CASSLVGAPGNSPLHF. DNA for the CDR3: TGCGCCAGCAGCTTGGTAGGCGCCCCGGGTAATTCACCCCTCCACTTT.

This sequence joins TRBV29-1 and TRBJ2-2; D is ambiguous. V shed 6 bases and J shed 0 bases, with 8 bases lying between them. The CDR3 sequence is 13 residues long. The germline CDR1 and CDR2 sequences are SQVTM and ANQGSEA. The CDR3 is CSVVVPNTGELFF. The CDR3, as DNA: TGCAGCGTCGTGGTTCCGAACACCGGGGAGCTGTTTTTT.

In DNA form, the CDR3 reads TGTGCTAGTGGTTTTCTGGCTAACACTGAAGCTTTCTTT. Its protein is CASGFLANTEAFF. The rearrangement uses TRBV12-5 and TRBJ1-1; D gene ambiguous. V was pared by 3 bases and J by 2 bases, with 7 bases between. CDR1 is LGHNT and CDR2 is FRNRAP in the germline V gene. The CDR3 covers 13 residues.

The chain employs TRBV4-1 and TRBJ2-7; 8 nucleotides line up with TRBD2. The J segment lost 2 bases and the V segment lost 10 bases, leaving 13 bases of the junction unmatched. This CDR3 has 15 amino acids. In germline, CDR1 is MGHRA, CDR2 YSYEKL. CDR3 DNA: TGCGCCACTTCCCGGGAGGGGGGGCTAACCTACGAGCAGTACTTC. Amino acids: CATSREGGLTYEQYF.

V and J are TRBV13 and TRBJ1-6, with D unresolved. Trimming stripped 4 bases from V and 6 bases from J, with 4 bases between. The CDR3 contains 12 residues. Germline V gene data show CDR1 as PRHDT and CDR2 as FYEKMQ (reference sequence). CDR3: CASSSANSPLHF. CDR3 sequence (DNA): TGTGCCAGCAGCTCGGCTAATTCACCCCTCCACTTT.